The next 3 T cell receptor beta chains were all read from a single sample in a study of T-cell reconstitution after alpha-beta-depleted transplantation in children. The library targeted TCRbeta and was prepared with unique molecular identifiers. TCRdb recomputed calls from the PCR reads with MiXCR, one row per CDR3 protein. This repertoire shows over 300,000 distinct CDR3 sequences, 10% found once; its top ten account for less than 2.5%. This sample comprised PBMCs from the stem cell graft donor, obtained from the stem cell graft. The receptor set was obtained from a human donor who donated a stem cell graft to a child with acute lymphoblastic leukemia.

The J gene is TRBJ2-5, the V gene TRBV20-1; 12 bases line up with TRBD2. This CDR3 is 15 amino acids long. The ends lost 6 bases at V and 4 bases at J; junction bases unmatched: 9. Germline V gene lookup returns CDR1 DFQATT and CDR2 SNEGSKA (reference sequence). CDR3 bases: TGCAGTGCCACAGTCCCGGGACTAGCGGGAGAGACCCAGTACTTC. This translates into CSATVPGLAGETQYF.

The table lists this clonotype with a few counts. CDR3 nucleotide sequence: TGTGCCAGCAGCGTAGTAGGAGGGGGCCAAGGACCAGATACGCAGTATTTT. It yields the protein CASSVVGGGQGPDTQYF. The chain combines TRBV9 with TRBJ2-3; a possible D gene is TRBD1 (7 bases). The V gene's germline CDR1 is SGDLS and CDR2 YYNGEE. V was trimmed by 0 bases and J by 4 bases, leaving 18 bases between them. The CDR3 covers 17 residues.

The rearrangement uses TRBV29-1 and TRBJ2-3; 9 nucleotides agree with TRBD2. Per the germline V gene, CDR1 is SQVTM and CDR2 is ANQGSEA. This CDR3 is built from 14 residues. With 4 bases clipped from V and 2 bases from J, the junction kept 4 bases outside the gene matches. CDR3: CSVGRLAATDTQYF. The CDR3 DNA reads as TGCAGCGTTGGGCGACTAGCGGCCACAGATACGCAGTATTTT.